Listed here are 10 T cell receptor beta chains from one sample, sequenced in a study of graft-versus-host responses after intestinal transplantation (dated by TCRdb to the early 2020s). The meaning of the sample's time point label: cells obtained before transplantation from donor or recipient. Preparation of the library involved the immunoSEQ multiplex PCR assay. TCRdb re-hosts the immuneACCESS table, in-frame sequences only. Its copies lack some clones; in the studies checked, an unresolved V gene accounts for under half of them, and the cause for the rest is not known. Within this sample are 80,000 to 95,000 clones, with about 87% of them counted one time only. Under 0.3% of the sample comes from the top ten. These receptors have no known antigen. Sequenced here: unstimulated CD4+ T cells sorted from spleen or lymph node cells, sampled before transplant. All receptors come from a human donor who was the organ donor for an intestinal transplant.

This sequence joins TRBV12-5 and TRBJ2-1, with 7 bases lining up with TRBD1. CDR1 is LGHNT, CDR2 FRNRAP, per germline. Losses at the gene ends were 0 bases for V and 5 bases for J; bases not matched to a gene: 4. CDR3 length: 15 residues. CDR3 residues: CASGLVLGQHNEQFF. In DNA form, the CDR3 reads TGTGCTAGTGGTTTGGTACTGGGACAGCACAATGAGCAGTTCTTC.

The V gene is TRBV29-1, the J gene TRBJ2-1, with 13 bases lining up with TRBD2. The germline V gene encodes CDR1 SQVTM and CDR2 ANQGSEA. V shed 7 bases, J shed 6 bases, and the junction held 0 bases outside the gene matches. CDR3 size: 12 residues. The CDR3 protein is CSGTSGSNEQFF. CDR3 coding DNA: TGCAGCGGGACTAGCGGGAGCAATGAGCAGTTCTTC.

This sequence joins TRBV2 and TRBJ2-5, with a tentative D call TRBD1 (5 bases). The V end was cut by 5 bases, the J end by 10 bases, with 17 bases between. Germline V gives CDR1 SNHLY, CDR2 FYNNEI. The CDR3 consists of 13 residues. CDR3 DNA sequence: TGTGCCAGCAGTCAAGGGGCCAACATTGGCCAGTACTTC. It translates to CASSQGANIGQYF. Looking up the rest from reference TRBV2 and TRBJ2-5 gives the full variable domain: EPEVTQTPSHQVTQMGQEVILRCVPISNHLYFYWYRQILGQKVEFLVSFYNNEISEKSEIFDDQFSVERPDGSNFTLKIRSTKLEDSAMYFCASSQGANIGQYFGPGTRLLVL.

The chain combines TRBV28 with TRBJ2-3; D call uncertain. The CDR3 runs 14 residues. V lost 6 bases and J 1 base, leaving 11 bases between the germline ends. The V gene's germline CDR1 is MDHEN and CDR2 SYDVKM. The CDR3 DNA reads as TGTGCCAGCAGCCGCCGTCAGGGCACAGATACGCAGTATTTT. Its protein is CASSRRQGTDTQYF.

CDR3 region: CASSLLPRGVADTQYF. The CDR3 region has the DNA TGTGCCAGCAGCTTGCTCCCCCGGGGTGTCGCAGATACGCAGTATTTT. This sequence joins TRBV7-2 and TRBJ2-3; TRBD2 might be the D (5 bases). The CDR3 spans 16 residues. CDR1 is SGHTA and CDR2 is FQGNSA in the germline V gene. The V end lost 3 bases, the J end lost 4 bases, and 17 bases lay between the germline ends.

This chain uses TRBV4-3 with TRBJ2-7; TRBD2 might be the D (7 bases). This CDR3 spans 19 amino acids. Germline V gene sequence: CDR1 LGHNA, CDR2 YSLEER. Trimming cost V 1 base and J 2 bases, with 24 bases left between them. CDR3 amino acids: CASSQVHNWGGAAPYEQYF. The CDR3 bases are TGCGCCAGCAGCCAAGTCCATAACTGGGGGGGGGCCGCGCCCTACGAGCAGTACTTC.

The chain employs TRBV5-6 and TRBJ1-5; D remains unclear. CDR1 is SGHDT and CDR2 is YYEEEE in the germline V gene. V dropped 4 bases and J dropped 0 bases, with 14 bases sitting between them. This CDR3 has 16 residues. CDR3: CASSRLGLDSNQPQHF. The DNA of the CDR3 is TGTGCCAGCAGCCGATTAGGACTTGATAGCAATCAGCCCCAGCATTTT.

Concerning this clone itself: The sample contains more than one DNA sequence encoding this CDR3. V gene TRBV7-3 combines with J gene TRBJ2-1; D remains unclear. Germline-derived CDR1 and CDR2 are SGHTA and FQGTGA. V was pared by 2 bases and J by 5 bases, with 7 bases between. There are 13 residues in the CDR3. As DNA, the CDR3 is TGTGCCAGCAGCTTATCCCGTGACAATGAGCAGTTCTTC. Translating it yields CASSLSRDNEQFF.

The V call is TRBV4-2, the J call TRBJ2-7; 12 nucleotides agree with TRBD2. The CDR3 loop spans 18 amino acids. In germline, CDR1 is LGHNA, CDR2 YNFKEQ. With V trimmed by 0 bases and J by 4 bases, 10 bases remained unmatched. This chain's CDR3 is CASSQESLAGGLGYEQYF. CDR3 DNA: TGTGCCAGCAGCCAAGAGTCCCTAGCGGGAGGGCTGGGTTACGAGCAGTACTTC.

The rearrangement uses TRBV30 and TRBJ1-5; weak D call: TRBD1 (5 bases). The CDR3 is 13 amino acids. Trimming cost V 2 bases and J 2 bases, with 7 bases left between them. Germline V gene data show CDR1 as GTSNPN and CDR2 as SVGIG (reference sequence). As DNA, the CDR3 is TGTGCCTGGAGTTGGGGCGGCAATCAGCCCCAGCATTTT. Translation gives CAWSWGGNQPQHF.